Presented here are 18 T cell receptor beta chains from one specimen sequenced in a study of blood T cell repertoires in COVID-19 (dated by TCRdb to between 2020 and 2021). Library prep was done by the immunoSEQ multiplex PCR assay. Imported from immuneACCESS, the table was reduced by TCRdb to in-frame sequences with V and J called. These copies leave out some clones; in studies compared against another copy, an unresolved V gene accounts for under half, and the cause of the remainder is not known. Within this sample are around 390,000 clones, with just under 90% of them counted one time only. Of the sample, about 9.4% falls within the top ten clones. Material for sequencing was PBMCs or T cells enriched from blood (not recorded which). These receptors were collected from a woman aged 45 to 65 who had recovered from COVID-19.

J is TRBJ1-5 and V is TRBV6-2 or TRBV6-3; no definite D call. Germline-derived CDR1 and CDR2 are MNHEY and SVGEGT. The ends were cut back, 6 bases at V and 0 bases at J, with 9 bases in the middle. The CDR3 contains 14 residues. CDR3 residues: CASSQQNSNQPQHF. CDR3 coding DNA: TGTGCCAGCAGCCAACAGAATAGCAATCAGCCCCAGCATTTT.

The CDR3, as DNA: TGCGCCAGCATGTCTGGGCCCCACAATGAGCAGTTCTTC. Translating gives CASMSGPHNEQFF. The chain recombines TRBV5-1 with TRBJ2-1, with D hard to call. Looked up from germline, CDR1 is SGHRS and CDR2 is YFSETQ. V was cut by 6 bases and J by 5 bases, with 12 bases left in between. The CDR3 totals 13 residues.

V is TRBV18 and J is TRBJ1-1, with 7 bases identical to TRBD1. Trimming at V came to 1 base and at J to 6 bases, leaving 8 bases not matched to a gene. The CDR3 spans 15 residues. Germline CDR1 and CDR2: KGHSH and LQKENI. For the CDR3, the DNA is TGTGCCAGCTCACCACAGCCAGGGGGTTGGTCTGAAGCTTTCTTT. Its translation: CASSPQPGGWSEAFF.

The sample holds one count of this clone. The chain uses TRBV19 and TRBJ1-1; TRBD1 agrees at 7 bases. Germline V lookup: CDR1 LNHDA, CDR2 SQIVND (reference sequence). This CDR3 spans 15 amino acids. V dropped 1 base and J dropped 6; count of bases not matched to a gene: 8. The CDR3 nucleotides read TGTGCCAGTAGTATAGCGGAGGGGGCAGTCGCTGAAGCTTTCTTT. Its translation is CASSIAEGAVAEAFF.

The J gene is TRBJ1-1, the V gene TRBV7-9; D is unresolved. Germline lookup yields CDR1 SEHNR and CDR2 FQNEAQ (reference sequence). V was clipped by 8 bases and J by 0 bases, with 4 bases between them. The CDR3 has 11 amino acids. CDR3 residues: CASSVNTEAFF. CDR3 in DNA: TGTGCCAGCTCGGTGAACACTGAAGCTTTCTTT. The full variable domain, with the rest looked up from reference TRBV7-9 and TRBJ1-1, is DTGVSQNPRHKITKRGQNVTFRCDPISEHNRLYWYRQTLGQGPEFLTYFQNEAQLEKSRLLSDRFSAERPKGSFSTLEIQRTEQGDSAMYLCASSVNTEAFFGQGTRLTVV.

This chain joins TRBV7-6 and TRBJ2-1; a weak D match, TRBD1 (5 bases). Trimming took off 1 base at V and 6 bases at J, with 13 bases between the two ends. This CDR3 region has 15 residues. The V gene's germline CDR1 is SGHVS and CDR2 FNYEAQ. The CDR3 is CASSLGGRRVNEQFF. CDR3 nucleotides: TGTGCCAGCAGCTTAGGGGGTCGCAGGGTCAATGAGCAGTTCTTC.

This clone turned up a few times. This rearrangement joins TRBV30 to TRBJ1-2; weak D call: TRBD1 (6 bases). The V end was cut by 0 bases, the J end by 4 bases, with 9 bases between. The CDR3 loop spans 13 amino acids. The germline V gene has CDR1 GTSNPN and CDR2 SVGIG (reference sequence). In nucleotides, the CDR3 is TGTGCCTGGAGTGTCCAGGGGACCTATGGCTACACCTTC. This encodes CAWSVQGTYGYTF.

The sample holds one count of this clone. This chain connects TRBV7-9 to TRBJ2-5; 7 bases agree with TRBD1. Germline V gene data show CDR1 as SEHNR and CDR2 as FQNEAQ (reference sequence). The CDR3 runs 15 residues. J was trimmed by 5 bases and V by 5 bases; bases with no gene match: 11. CDR3 in amino acids: CASSQPDRPGETQYF. The CDR3 DNA is TGTGCCAGCAGCCAACCGGACAGGCCCGGGGAGACCCAGTACTTC.

The chain is built from TRBV30 and TRBJ2-7; 7 nucleotides match TRBD2. Germline CDR1 reads GTSNPN; CDR2 reads SVGIG (reference sequence). J was trimmed by 0 bases and V by 2 bases; bases with no gene match: 4. The CDR3 length is 14 residues. This chain's CDR3 is CAWSRTGGSYEQYF. CDR3 in DNA: TGTGCCTGGAGTCGAACGGGGGGCTCCTACGAGCAGTACTTC.

The chain has TRBV5-6 and TRBJ1-5, with D maybe TRBD1 (5 bases). The V end was cut by 1 base, the J end by 2 bases, with 13 bases between. CDR3 length: 16 residues. CDR1 is SGHDT, CDR2 YYEEEE, per germline. Here the CDR3 reads CASSLMGGWGNQPQHF. In DNA form, the CDR3 reads TGTGCCAGCAGCTTGATGGGGGGTTGGGGCAATCAGCCCCAGCATTTT. Complete variable domain (other parts from reference TRBV5-6 and TRBJ1-5): DAGVTQSPTHLIKTRGQQVTLRCSPKSGHDTVSWYQQALGQGPQFIFQYYEEEERQRGNFPDRFSGHQFPNYSSELNVNALLLGDSALYLCASSLMGGWGNQPQHFGDGTRLSIL.

The V gene is TRBV5-6, the J gene TRBJ2-2, with D tentatively TRBD2 (5 bases). The CDR3 is 15 residues long. Trimming removed 1 base from V and 2 bases from J, with 9 bases in between. Per germline, CDR1 SGHDT and CDR2 YYEEEE. The CDR3 region is CASSLSSLNTGELFF. CDR3 coding DNA: TGTGCCAGCAGCTTGTCTAGCTTAAACACCGGGGAGCTGTTTTTT.

V and J are TRBV6-5 and TRBJ2-7; the D gene is possibly TRBD2 (6 bases). Between the trimmed V and J ends, which lost 6 bases and 3 bases, there was a span of 12 bases. The CDR3 is made up of 13 amino acids. Germline-derived CDR1 and CDR2 are MNHEY and SVGAGI. DNA of the CDR3: TGTGCCAGCAGACGGGGGTCCTACTACGAGCAGTACTTC. It codes for CASRRGSYYEQYF.

The chain is built from TRBV4-1 and TRBJ2-7; no clear D gene. CDR3 length: 12 residues. V lost 0 bases, J lost 3 bases, and 3 bases lay in between. CDR1 and CDR2 from the germline V gene are MGHRA and YSYEKL. CDR3 residues: CASSQDGYEQYF. The CDR3 DNA reads TGCGCCAGCAGCCAAGACGGCTACGAGCAGTACTTC.

In DNA, the CDR3 is TGTGCCAGCAGATTTACGCGGGGGATGACAGATACGCAGTATTTT. Translation: CASRFTRGMTDTQYF. The V call is TRBV7-2, the J call TRBJ2-3, with 7 positions matching TRBD2. Germline CDR1 SGHTA, CDR2 FQGNSA. This CDR3 has 15 residues. V was pared by 6 bases and J by 3 bases, with 9 bases of the junction left unmatched.

The chain has TRBV7-2 and TRBJ2-7; TRBD2 might be the D (6 bases). The CDR3 has 16 residues. V lost 3 bases and J lost 6, with 21 bases in between. Germline V gene sequence: CDR1 SGHTA, CDR2 FQGNSA. The CDR3 sequence is CASSFSGGMRVGEQYF. The CDR3, as DNA: TGTGCCAGCAGCTTCAGCGGCGGGATGAGGGTCGGCGAGCAGTACTTC.

The chain joins TRBV4-1 to TRBJ2-7; the match to TRBD1 covers 7 bases. CDR1 is MGHRA, CDR2 YSYEKL, per germline. V lost 4 bases to trimming and J lost 1 base; unmatched junction nucleotides: 1. CDR3 length: 13 amino acids. The CDR3 region has the DNA TGCGCCAGCAGCCCGGGACAGTCCTACGAGCAGTACTTC. It encodes CASSPGQSYEQYF.

The V call is TRBV5-1, the J call TRBJ2-5, with 7 bases identical to TRBD2. Trimming at V came to 0 bases and at J to 5 bases, leaving 10 bases not matched to a gene. This CDR3 is built from 16 residues. The germline gives CDR1 SGHRS, CDR2 YFSETQ. This CDR3 is CASSLGGAGRSETQYF. Written as DNA, the CDR3 is TGCGCCAGCAGCTTGGGAGGAGCGGGGCGGAGCGAGACCCAGTACTTC.

V and J are TRBV12-5 and TRBJ2-1; tentatively, D is TRBD2 (6 bases). Germline V gives CDR1 LGHNT, CDR2 FRNRAP. The CDR3 is made up of 12 amino acids. V lost 3 bases, J lost 14 bases, and 14 bases lay in between. The CDR3 nucleotides are TGTGCTAGTGGTTTAGAGGGTGGCGGGGAGTTCTTC. Translated: CASGLEGGGEFF.